One and the same sample provided the 9 T cell receptor beta chains below, sequenced in a study of CD8 T cells in ankylosing spondylitis. Study results and caveats: In ankylosing spondylitis blood, a motif of 7 to 9 highly homologous TCR beta variants appeared characteristic.

Using its own MiXCR run on the 5' RACE reads, TCRdb lists one record per CDR3 protein. The table includes over 700,000 distinct CDR3 sequences, 19% detected once. The antigens of these receptors remain unknown. Sequencing was carried out using blood, either unsorted or a sorted T cell fraction (not recorded which). All receptors come from a male donor with ankylosing spondylitis.

The chain joins TRBV5-5 to TRBJ1-5; D remains ambiguous. This CDR3 comprises 13 residues. V gave up 4 bases and J gave up 9 bases, with 14 bases separating them. The germline CDR1 and CDR2 sequences are SGHKS and YYEKEE (reference sequence). The CDR3, as DNA: TGTGCCAGCAGCCCTAATACGGCTCCGCCCCAGCATTTT. Its translation: CASSPNTAPPQHF. The full variable domain, in which reference TRBV5-5 and TRBJ1-5 provide the parts outside the CDR3, is DAGVTQSPTHLIKTRGQQVTLRCSPISGHKSVSWYQQVLGQGPQFIFQYYEKEERGRGNFPDRFSARQFPNYSSELNVNALLLGDSALYLCASSPNTAPPQHFGDGTRLSIL.

The chain is built from TRBV12-3 or TRBV12-4 and TRBJ1-5; D might be TRBD1 (5 bases). The CDR3 is 18 amino acids. The V end lost 1 base, the J end lost 0 bases, and 16 bases lay between the germline ends. In DNA form, the CDR3 reads TGTGCCAGCAGTTTAGGAGGGAAAGAGGGGTATAGCAATCAGCCCCAGCATTTT. As protein: CASSLGGKEGYSNQPQHF.

The V gene is TRBV28, the J gene TRBJ2-7; 10 bases map to TRBD1. J was trimmed by 6 bases and V by 2 bases; bases with no gene match: 7. CDR1 is MDHEN and CDR2 is SYDVKM in the germline V gene. This CDR3 has 15 amino acids. CDR3 residues: CASSLPGDRGIEQYF. The CDR3 bases are TGTGCCAGCAGTTTACCCGGGGACAGGGGCATCGAGCAGTACTTC.

A few counts support this clonotype. The V gene is TRBV20-1, the J gene TRBJ2-3; no clear D gene. Trimming removed 5 bases from V and 5 bases from J, with 8 bases in between. Germline V gives CDR1 DFQATT, CDR2 SNEGSKA (reference sequence). The CDR3 spans 11 residues. CDR3 nucleotide sequence: TGCAGTGCTCACTACTTAGATACGCAGTATTTT. It translates to CSAHYLDTQYF.

The chain uses TRBV3-1 and TRBJ2-1, with 7 bases identical to TRBD2. Germline lookup yields CDR1 LGHDT and CDR2 YNNKEL (reference sequence). The CDR3 spans 14 residues. Trimming took 5 bases from V and 9 from J; bases not matched to a gene: 10. CDR3 sequence: CASSTWTSEGEQFF. The CDR3 nucleotides are TGTGCCAGCAGCACCTGGACTAGTGAGGGTGAGCAGTTCTTC.

This clonotype occurred a few times. In nucleotides, the CDR3 is TGCAGTGCTAGAGATGATCGACTAGCGGGCGTGGAGACCCAGTACTTC. Translated, it gives CSARDDRLAGVETQYF. The chain joins TRBV20-1 to TRBJ2-5, with 10 bases fitting TRBD2. Germline CDR1 DFQATT, CDR2 SNEGSKA (reference sequence). The CDR3 sequence is 16 residues long. V trimming: 0 bases; J trimming: 5 bases; junction bases outside the gene matches: 9.

V usage is TRBV20-1 and J usage is TRBJ2-3; 12 nucleotides match TRBD2. Germline V CDR1 and CDR2: DFQATT, SNEGSKA (reference sequence). V shed 6 bases, J shed 3 bases, and the junction held 7 bases outside the gene matches. There are 15 residues in the CDR3. The chain's CDR3 is CSAAKGLAGTDTQYF. The CDR3 DNA reads TGCAGTGCCGCAAAAGGACTAGCGGGGACAGATACGCAGTATTTT.

V usage is TRBV27 and J usage is TRBJ1-4; tentatively, D is TRBD1 (6 bases). This CDR3 contains 14 residues. Trimming removed 6 bases from V and 1 base from J, with 9 bases in between. Per germline, CDR1 MNHEY and CDR2 SMNVEV (reference sequence). CDR3 DNA: TGTGCCAGCAGAGTGACAGGAACTAATGAAAAACTGTTTTTT. It translates to CASRVTGTNEKLFF.

This CDR3 is CSARFGREGQPQHF. CDR3 sequence (DNA): TGCAGTGCTAGGTTCGGCAGGGAGGGTCAGCCCCAGCATTTT. The chain links TRBV20-1 to TRBJ1-5; weak D call: TRBD1 (5 bases). The CDR3 is 14 amino acids. Trimming removed 3 bases from V and 6 bases from J, with 15 bases in between. Germline values: CDR1 DFQATT, CDR2 SNEGSKA (reference sequence).